This T cell receptor beta chain was captured in a study of blood T cell repertoires in COVID-19. Study context: COVID-19 samples, acute and convalescent, were from the United States, Italy and Spain. In each case, the material was cDNA or gDNA derived from T cells, B-cell-depleted T cells, or PBMCs.

This clone was counted once. In the study's own analysis: By means of reference gene primer amplification, nucleated cell counts were estimated. The protocol was immunoSEQ multiplex PCR, while the TCRdb copy is restricted to in-frame clones and leaves out a portion. That table supplies the V and J calls and clone size; D and trimming were determined from the DNA. Here the sample spans 90,000 or so clones, 65% to 85% being singletons. Sequenced sample: peripheral blood. This sequence originates from a man aged 80 or over with active or convalescent COVID-19.

The CDR3 nucleotides are TGTGCCAGCAGCCCAGCCCCGGGTAGCGGGGTAGAGACCCAGTACTTC. It encodes CASSPAPGSGVETQYF. V is TRBV3-1 (or the pseudogene TRBV3-2) and J is TRBJ2-5; TRBD2 matches 8 bases. The V gene's germline CDR1 is LGHDT and CDR2 YNNKEL (reference sequence). The CDR3 is 16 residues long. With V trimmed by 4 bases and J by 4 bases, 11 bases remained unmatched.